The 14 T cell receptor beta chains reported below all come from one sample, sequenced in a study of regulatory T cells in long-lasting Graves disease. With iRepertoire HTBI primers and Arm-PCR of CDR3 regions, TCR beta libraries were built. One entry per CDR3 protein results from TCRdb running MiXCR on the multiplex PCR reads. This table holds 500,000 or so distinct CDR3 sequences, around 13% found once. The time point denotes: newly diagnosed GD, antithyroid drugs for less than 3 months. PBMCs provided the RNA from which the TCR library was made. These data also formed part of another study, on T cells in Graves' hyperthyroidism and ophthalmopathy.

The material sequenced was peripheral blood mononuclear cells (PBMCs), taken at new diagnosis, from a patient treated with antithyroid drugs. The receptors stem from a woman aged 45-65 years with Graves disease.

Ten or more counts support this clonotype. The junction and the germline gene differ at one end; a read error may be behind it. This chain links TRBV5-1 with TRBJ1-4, with 7 bases lining up with TRBD1. This CDR3 region has 14 residues. The germline gives CDR1 SGHRS, CDR2 YFSETQ. CDR3 nucleotides: TGTGCCAGCAGCCCCCGACAGGGAGGGGAAAAACTGTTTTTT. Residues: CASSPRQGGEKLFF.

About this clonotype: This may stem from a read error, because a much larger clone lies one nucleotide away. The rearrangement uses TRBV7-2 and TRBJ1-1; no clear D. Per germline, CDR1 SGHTA and CDR2 FQGNSA. The CDR3 spans 12 residues. This chain's CDR3 is CASSLVRTEALF. The CDR3 DNA sequence: TGTGCCAGCAGCCTAGTGCGCACTGAAGCTCTCTTT. Drawing the rest from reference TRBV7-2 and TRBJ1-1, the complete variable domain is GAGVSQSPSNKVTEKGKDVELRCDPISGHTALYWYRQSLGQGLEFLIYFQGNSAPDKSGLPSDRFSAERTGGSVSTLTIQRTQQEDSAVYLCASSLVRTEALFGQGTRLTVV.

This clonotype was counted ten times or more. V gene TRBV9 combines with J gene TRBJ2-5; D remains ambiguous. CDR1 SGDLS and CDR2 YYNGEE come from the germline V gene. The V gene lost 0 bases and the J gene lost 5 bases, with 8 bases spanning the gap. The CDR3 has 13 amino acids. DNA for the CDR3: TGTGCCAGCAGCGTAGGCCGTTCGGAGACCCAGTACTTC. It yields the protein CASSVGRSETQYF.

This chain uses TRBV28 with TRBJ2-1, with 7 bases fitting TRBD2. The germline gives CDR1 MDHEN, CDR2 SYDVKM. The CDR3 length is 14 residues. This chain's CDR3 is CVSRAGTTQNEQFF. For the CDR3, the DNA is TGTGTAAGCAGAGCCGGGACTACCCAAAATGAGCAGTTCTTC. Full variable domain (missing parts from reference TRBV28 and TRBJ2-1): DVKVTQSSRYLVKRTGEKVFLECVQDMDHENMFWYRQDPGLGLRLIYFSYDVKMKEKGDIPEGYSVSREKKERFSLILESASTNQTSMYLCVSRAGTTQNEQFFGPGTRLTVL.

This clonotype was observed many times. The rearrangement joins TRBV28 to TRBJ2-7; D gene ambiguous. The CDR3 loop spans 15 amino acids. CDR1 and CDR2 (germline): MDHEN, SYDVKM. V lost 5 bases and J 0 bases, leaving 14 bases between the germline ends. For the CDR3, the DNA is TGTGCCAGCAGTCCCCCCGGCAGCTCCTCCTACGAGCAGTACTTC. Protein sequence: CASSPPGSSSYEQYF. Drawing the rest from reference TRBV28 and TRBJ2-7, the complete variable domain is DVKVTQSSRYLVKRTGEKVFLECVQDMDHENMFWYRQDPGLGLRLIYFSYDVKMKEKGDIPEGYSVSREKKERFSLILESASTNQTSMYLCASSPPGSSSYEQYFGPGTRLTVT.

This clonotype appeared many times. V gene TRBV9 combines with J gene TRBJ2-1; 9 bases agree with TRBD2. With 4 bases clipped from V and 8 bases from J, the junction kept 10 bases outside the gene matches. Per the germline V gene, CDR1 is SGDLS and CDR2 is YYNGEE. CDR3 length equals 15 residues. The CDR3 DNA follows: TGTGCCAGCAGCATTAGCGGGAGTACCCATCATGAGCAGTTCTTC. As protein: CASSISGSTHHEQFF.

This clonotype was seen repeatedly, ten times or more. The chain couples TRBV12-3 or TRBV12-4 to TRBJ1-2; D perhaps matches TRBD1 (5 bases). V was clipped by 2 bases and J by 5 bases, with 9 bases between them. The CDR3 is 13 amino acids. This CDR3 reads CASSLTGLYGYTF. The CDR3 DNA reads as TGTGCCAGCAGTTTAACAGGCCTGTATGGCTACACCTTC.

This clonotype was counted only a few times. This chain links TRBV10-2 with TRBJ2-1; D is possibly TRBD2 (5 bases). The CDR3 is 17 amino acids. Germline assignment: CDR1 WSHSY and CDR2 SAAADI. The V and J ends lost 5 bases and 0 bases respectively, with 17 bases between them. CDR3 sequence: CASSSVERQSSYNEQFF. Written as DNA, the CDR3 is TGCGCCAGCAGTTCTGTGGAGCGGCAAAGCTCCTACAATGAGCAGTTCTTC.

The rearrangement joins TRBV20-1 to TRBJ2-5, with TRBD1 as a possible D gene (6 bases). Trimming pared 7 bases from V and 0 bases from J, leaving 9 bases between. The CDR3 runs 12 residues. Germline values: CDR1 DFQATT, CDR2 SNEGSKA (reference sequence). The CDR3 DNA sequence: TGCAGTGTCTACAGGGACCAAGAGACCCAGTACTTC. Its translation is CSVYRDQETQYF.

This clonotype showed up just a few times. This sequence joins TRBV25-1 and TRBJ1-6; maybe TRBD1 (5 bases). CDR1 and CDR2 (germline): MGHDK, SYGVNS. The CDR3 totals 12 residues. Trimming stripped 2 bases from V and 18 bases from J, with 14 bases between. The CDR3 loop is CASSEVIGTHHF. The DNA of the CDR3 is TGTGCCAGCAGTGAAGTTATCGGGACTCACCACTTT.

This clonotype has a count of ten or more. The chain combines TRBV28 with TRBJ1-2, with 7 bases fitting TRBD1. This CDR3 comprises 13 residues. Germline CDR1 and CDR2: MDHEN and SYDVKM. V trimming: 5 bases; J trimming: 7 bases; junction bases outside the gene matches: 7. This CDR3 is CASSINRGRGYTF. In nucleotides, the CDR3 is TGTGCCAGCAGTATTAACAGGGGCCGTGGCTACACCTTC.

The chain carries TRBV2 and TRBJ2-5; D may correspond to TRBD1 or TRBD2 (5 bases each). Germline CDR1 is SNHLY and CDR2 is FYNNEI. This CDR3 is 13 amino acids long. V shed 2 bases and J shed 4 bases, with 8 bases lying between them. CDR3 amino acids: CASSEWGRETQYF. CDR3 nucleotides: TGTGCCAGCAGTGAATGGGGGAGAGAGACCCAGTACTTC.

In its sample, this clonotype was seen many times. The chain links TRBV29-1 to TRBJ1-2; D is perhaps TRBD1 (5 bases). This CDR3 is built from 12 residues. Germline V gene data show CDR1 as SQVTM and CDR2 as ANQGSEA. CDR3 sequence reads: CSARGGNYGYTF. CDR3 DNA sequence: TGCAGTGCCCGGGGGGGAAACTATGGCTACACCTTC.

At least ten counts were recorded for this clonotype. This rearrangement joins TRBV20-1 to TRBJ1-2; the D gene is possibly TRBD1 (6 bases). CDR3 length: 11 amino acids. V was trimmed by 2 bases and J by 6 bases, leaving 7 bases between them. The germline V gene encodes CDR1 DFQATT and CDR2 SNEGSKA (reference sequence). CDR3 in DNA: TGCAGTGCTAGACAGGGGAATGGCTACACCTTC. It codes for CSARQGNGYTF.